Listed below are T cell receptor beta chains from one sample, sequenced in a study of T cell repertoires in cytomegalovirus infection. Each CDR3 protein is one row after TCRdb ran MiXCR on the reads. Of more than 650,000 distinct CDR3 sequences listed, less than 40% are singletons. Sequencing used PBMCs. These receptors originate from a human donor in good health (CMV status not recorded). Some clones in this sample may be carry-over from other donors' samples. Each CDR3 is given with its conserved first and last residue. The D gene is left open where the match is weak. The size field is filled for only some rows; it gives once, few, many or a size class.

abundance	v_gene	d_gene	j_gene	CDR3aa	CDR3nt
.	TRBV7-9	.	TRBJ1-3	CDSSPITPRSGNTIYF	TGTGACAGCAGCCCGATTACACCTCGCTCTGGAAACACCATATATTTT
few	TRBV12-3/TRBV12-4	.	TRBJ1-5	CASSSRIQPQHF	TGTGCCAGCAGTTCAAGGATTCAGCCCCAGCATTTT
few	TRBV12-3/TRBV12-4	TRBD2	TRBJ2-7	CASSLVAGGLYEQYF	TGTGCCAGCAGTTTAGTGGCGGGGGGCCTCTACGAGCAGTACTTC
.	TRBV7-9	.	TRBJ1-3	CASSLATGLGNTIYF	TGTGCCAGCAGCTTAGCCACAGGCTTGGGAAACACCATATATTTT
few	TRBV7-8	.	TRBJ2-4	CASSPQAKNIQYF	TGTGCCAGCAGTCCACAAGCCAAAAACATTCAGTACTTC
few	TRBV27	.	TRBJ1-3	CATRGRLDGNTIYF	TGTGCCACCAGGGGACGGCTGGATGGAAACACCATATATTTT
.	TRBV6-1	.	TRBJ1-2	CASTDWGRTRGYTF	TGTGCCAGCACCGACTGGGGCAGAACTAGGGGCTACACCTTC
once	TRBV6-6	.	TRBJ1-3	CASRTSGNTIYF	TGTGCCAGCAGGACATCCGGAAACACCATATATTTT
few	TRBV25-1	.	TRBJ1-1	CASSDQGINTEAFF	TGTGCCAGCAGTGATCAGGGTATCAACACTGAAGCTTTCTTT
many	TRBV7-2	TRBD2	TRBJ2-2	CASRGGGRTGELFF	TGTGCCAGCAGGGGGGGAGGGAGGACCGGGGAGCTGTTTTTT
.	TRBV20-1	.	TRBJ2-1	CSARDPNTNEQFF	TGCAGTGCTAGAGACCCCAACACTAATGAGCAGTTCTTC
.	TRBV7-3	.	TRBJ1-2	CASSLRGARTFYGYTF	TGTGCCAGCAGCTTACGTGGGGCACGGACATTCTATGGCTACACCTTC
.	TRBV20-1	.	TRBJ2-1	CSAKYNEQFF	TGCAGTGCAAAATACAATGAGCAGTTCTTC
.	TRBV28	.	TRBJ2-1	CASSFQSYEQFF	TGTGCCAGCAGTTTTCAAAGTTATGAGCAGTTCTTC
few	TRBV7-6	TRBD2	TRBJ2-7	CASSPIAGLFPYEQYF	TGTGCCAGCAGCCCGATAGCGGGGCTGTTCCCTTACGAGCAGTACTTC
.	TRBV7-6	TRBD2	TRBJ2-1	CASSGEIAGASEQFF	TGTGCCAGCTCCGGTGAAATAGCGGGAGCAAGTGAGCAGTTCTTC
many	TRBV7-8	TRBD1	TRBJ2-1	CASSLAGGTGDNEQFF	TGTGCCAGCAGCTTAGCCGGGGGGACAGGGGACAATGAGCAGTTCTTC
.	TRBV6-5	.	TRBJ2-1	CASSYSLGENEQFF	TGTGCCAGCAGTTACTCGCTAGGGGAAAATGAGCAGTTCTTC
few	TRBV20-1	.	TRBJ1-5	CSARDGNQPQHF	TGCAGTGCTAGAGACGGCAATCAGCCCCAGCATTTT
few	TRBV28	.	TRBJ2-3	CASSLEAGNTFGDTQYF	TGTGCCAGCAGTTTAGAGGCGGGAAACACCTTCGGAGATACGCAGTATTTT
.	TRBV28	.	TRBJ1-2	CASSRRGVNGYTF	TGTGCCAGCAGCCGCCGGGGCGTTAATGGCTACACCTTC
.	TRBV6-1	TRBD2	TRBJ2-7	CASRASGAYEQYF	TGTGCCAGCAGGGCTAGCGGGGCCTACGAGCAGTACTTC